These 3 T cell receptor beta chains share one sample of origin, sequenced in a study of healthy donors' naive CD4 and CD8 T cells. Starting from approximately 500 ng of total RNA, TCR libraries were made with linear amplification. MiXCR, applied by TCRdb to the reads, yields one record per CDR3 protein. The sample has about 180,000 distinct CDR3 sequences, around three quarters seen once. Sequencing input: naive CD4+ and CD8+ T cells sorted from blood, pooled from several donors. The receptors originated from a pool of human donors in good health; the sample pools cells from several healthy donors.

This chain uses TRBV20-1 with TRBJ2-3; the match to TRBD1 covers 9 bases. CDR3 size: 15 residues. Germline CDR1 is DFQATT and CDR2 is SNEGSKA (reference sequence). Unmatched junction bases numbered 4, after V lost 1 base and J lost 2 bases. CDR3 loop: CSARVGQGPTDTQYF. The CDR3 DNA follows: TGCAGTGCTAGAGTCGGACAGGGGCCCACAGATACGCAGTATTTT.

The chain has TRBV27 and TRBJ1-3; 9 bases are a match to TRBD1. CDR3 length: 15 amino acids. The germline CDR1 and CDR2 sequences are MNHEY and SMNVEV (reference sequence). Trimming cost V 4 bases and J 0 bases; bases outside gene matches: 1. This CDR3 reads CASSSTGGSGNTIYF. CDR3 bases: TGTGCCAGCAGTTCGACAGGGGGCTCTGGAAACACCATATATTTT.

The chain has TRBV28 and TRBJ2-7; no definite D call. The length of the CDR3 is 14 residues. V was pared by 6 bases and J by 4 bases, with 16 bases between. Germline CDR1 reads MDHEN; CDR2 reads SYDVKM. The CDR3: CASRPPAVGYEQYF. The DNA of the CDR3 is TGTGCCAGCAGGCCACCCGCGGTTGGTTACGAGCAGTACTTC.